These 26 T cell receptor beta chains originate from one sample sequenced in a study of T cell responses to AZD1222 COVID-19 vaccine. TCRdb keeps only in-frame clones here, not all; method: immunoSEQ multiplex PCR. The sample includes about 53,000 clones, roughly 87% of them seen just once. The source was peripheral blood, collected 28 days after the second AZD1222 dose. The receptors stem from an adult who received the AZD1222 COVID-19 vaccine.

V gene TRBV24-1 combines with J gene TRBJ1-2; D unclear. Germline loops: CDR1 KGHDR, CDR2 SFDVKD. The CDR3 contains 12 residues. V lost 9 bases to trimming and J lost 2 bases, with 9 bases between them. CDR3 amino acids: CATGGENYGYTF. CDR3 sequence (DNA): TGTGCCACCGGTGGGGAAAACTATGGCTACACCTTC.

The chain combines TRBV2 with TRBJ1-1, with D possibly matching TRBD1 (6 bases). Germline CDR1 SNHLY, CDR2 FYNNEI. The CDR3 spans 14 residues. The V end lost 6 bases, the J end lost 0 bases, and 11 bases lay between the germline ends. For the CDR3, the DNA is TGTGCCAGCAGGAGGACAGCTCTGAACACTGAAGCTTTCTTT. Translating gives CASRRTALNTEAFF. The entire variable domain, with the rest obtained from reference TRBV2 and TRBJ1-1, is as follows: EPEVTQTPSHQVTQMGQEVILRCVPISNHLYFYWYRQILGQKVEFLVSFYNNEISEKSEIFDDQFSVERPDGSNFTLKIRSTKLEDSAMYFCASRRTALNTEAFFGQGTRLTVV.

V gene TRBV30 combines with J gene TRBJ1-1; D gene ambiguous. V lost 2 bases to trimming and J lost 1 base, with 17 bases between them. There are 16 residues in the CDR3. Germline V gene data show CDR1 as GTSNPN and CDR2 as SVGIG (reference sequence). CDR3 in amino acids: CAWSIGHPLWNTEAFF. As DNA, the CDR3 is TGTGCCTGGAGTATTGGGCACCCCTTGTGGAACACTGAAGCTTTCTTT.

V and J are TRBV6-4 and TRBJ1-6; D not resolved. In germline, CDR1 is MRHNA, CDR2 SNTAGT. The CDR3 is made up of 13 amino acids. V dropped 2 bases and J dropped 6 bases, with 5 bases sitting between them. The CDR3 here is CASSDKINSPLHF. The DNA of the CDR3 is TGTGCCAGCAGTGACAAGATTAATTCACCCCTCCACTTT.

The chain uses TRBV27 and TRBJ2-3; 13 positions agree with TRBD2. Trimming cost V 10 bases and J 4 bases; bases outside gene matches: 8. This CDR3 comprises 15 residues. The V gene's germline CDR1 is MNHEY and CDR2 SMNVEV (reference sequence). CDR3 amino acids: CAISGLAGLADTQYF. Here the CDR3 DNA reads TGTGCCATCTCGGGACTAGCGGGATTAGCAGATACGCAGTATTTT.

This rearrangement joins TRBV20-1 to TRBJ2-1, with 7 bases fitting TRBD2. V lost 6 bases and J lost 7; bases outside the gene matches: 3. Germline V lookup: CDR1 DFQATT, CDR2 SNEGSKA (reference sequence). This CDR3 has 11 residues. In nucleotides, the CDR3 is TGCAGTGCCAAGGGAGGGAATGAGCAGTTCTTC. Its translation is CSAKGGNEQFF.

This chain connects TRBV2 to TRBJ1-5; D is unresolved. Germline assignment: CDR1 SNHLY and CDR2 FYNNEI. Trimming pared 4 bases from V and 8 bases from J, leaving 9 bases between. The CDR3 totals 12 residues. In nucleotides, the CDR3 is TGTGCCAGCAGTGTAAGCCGGGAGCCCCAGCATTTT. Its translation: CASSVSREPQHF.

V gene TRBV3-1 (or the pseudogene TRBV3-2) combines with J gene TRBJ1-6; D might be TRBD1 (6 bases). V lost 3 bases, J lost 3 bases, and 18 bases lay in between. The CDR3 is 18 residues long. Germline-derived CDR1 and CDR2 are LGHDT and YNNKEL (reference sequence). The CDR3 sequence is CASSHLVAGGSYNSPLHF. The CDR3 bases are TGTGCCAGCAGCCACCTGGTTGCTGGGGGCAGCTATAATTCACCCCTCCACTTT.

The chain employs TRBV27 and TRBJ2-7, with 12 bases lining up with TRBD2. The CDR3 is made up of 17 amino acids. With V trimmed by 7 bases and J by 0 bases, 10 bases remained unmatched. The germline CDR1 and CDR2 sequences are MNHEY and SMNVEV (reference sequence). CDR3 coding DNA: TGTGCCAGCATTCTCCCTAGCGGGAGGGCGAGCTCCTACGAGCAGTACTTC. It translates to CASILPSGRASSYEQYF.

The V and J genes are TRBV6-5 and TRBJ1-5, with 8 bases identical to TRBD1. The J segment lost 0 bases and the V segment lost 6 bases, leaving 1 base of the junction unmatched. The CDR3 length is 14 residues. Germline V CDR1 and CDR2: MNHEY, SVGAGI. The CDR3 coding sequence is TGTGCCAGCAGGGACAGGGTTAGCAATCAGCCCCAGCATTTT. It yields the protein CASRDRVSNQPQHF.

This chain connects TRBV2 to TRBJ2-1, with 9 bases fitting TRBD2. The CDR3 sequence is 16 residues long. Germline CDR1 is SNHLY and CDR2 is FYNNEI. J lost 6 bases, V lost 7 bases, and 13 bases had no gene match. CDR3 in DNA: TGTGCCAGCACCCCAGGGGCTAGCGGGGAATTCAATGAGCAGTTCTTC. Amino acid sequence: CASTPGASGEFNEQFF.

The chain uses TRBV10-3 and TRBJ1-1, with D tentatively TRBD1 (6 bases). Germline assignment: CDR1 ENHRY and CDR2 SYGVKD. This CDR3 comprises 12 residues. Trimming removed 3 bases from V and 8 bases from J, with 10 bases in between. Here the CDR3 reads CAISDRGKEAFF. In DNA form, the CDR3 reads TGTGCCATCAGTGACAGGGGTAAGGAAGCTTTCTTT.

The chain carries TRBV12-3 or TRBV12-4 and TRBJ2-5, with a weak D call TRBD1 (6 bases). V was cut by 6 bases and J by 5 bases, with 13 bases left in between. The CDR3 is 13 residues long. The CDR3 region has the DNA TGTGCCAGCAGGCGACAGGCTCGGGAGACCCAGTACTTC. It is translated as CASRRQARETQYF.

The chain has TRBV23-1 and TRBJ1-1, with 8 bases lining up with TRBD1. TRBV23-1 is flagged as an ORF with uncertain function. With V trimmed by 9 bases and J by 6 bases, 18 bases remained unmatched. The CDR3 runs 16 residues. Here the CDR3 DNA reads TGCGCCAGGACCGAAAGGACAGGGAGGGGGGGAGCTGAAGCTTTCTTT. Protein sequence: CARTERTGRGGAEAFF.

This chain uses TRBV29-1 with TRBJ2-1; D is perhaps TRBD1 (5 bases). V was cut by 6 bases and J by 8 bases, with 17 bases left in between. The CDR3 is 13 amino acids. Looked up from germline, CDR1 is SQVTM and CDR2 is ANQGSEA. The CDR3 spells CSVNQGARDEQFF. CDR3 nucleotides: TGCAGCGTCAACCAGGGCGCCCGAGATGAGCAGTTCTTC.

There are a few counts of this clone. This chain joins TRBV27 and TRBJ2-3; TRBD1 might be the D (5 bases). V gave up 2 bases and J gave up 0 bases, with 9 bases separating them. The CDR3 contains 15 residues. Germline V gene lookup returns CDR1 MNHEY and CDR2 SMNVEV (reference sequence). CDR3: CASSLRGFSTDTQYF. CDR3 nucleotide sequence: TGTGCCAGCAGTTTAAGGGGCTTTAGCACAGATACGCAGTATTTT.

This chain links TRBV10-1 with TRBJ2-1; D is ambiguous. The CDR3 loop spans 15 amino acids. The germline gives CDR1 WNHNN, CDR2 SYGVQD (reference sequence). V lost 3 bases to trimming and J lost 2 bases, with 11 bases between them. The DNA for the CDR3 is TGCGCCAGCAGTGAACGGACCGGCCCCTACAATGAGCAGTTCTTC. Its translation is CASSERTGPYNEQFF.

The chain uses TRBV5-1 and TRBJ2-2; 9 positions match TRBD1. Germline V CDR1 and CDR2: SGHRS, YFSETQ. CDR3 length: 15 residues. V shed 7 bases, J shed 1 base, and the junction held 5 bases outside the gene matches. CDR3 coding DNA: TGCGCCAGCCGACCGGGACAGGGGAACACCGGGGAGCTGTTTTTT. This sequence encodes CASRPGQGNTGELFF.

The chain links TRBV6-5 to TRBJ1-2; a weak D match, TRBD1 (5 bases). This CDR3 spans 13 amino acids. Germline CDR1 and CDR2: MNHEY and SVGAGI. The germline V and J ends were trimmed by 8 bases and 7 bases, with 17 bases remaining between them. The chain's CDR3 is CASGNQGFSGYTF. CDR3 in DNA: TGTGCCAGCGGGAACCAGGGCTTTAGTGGCTACACCTTC.

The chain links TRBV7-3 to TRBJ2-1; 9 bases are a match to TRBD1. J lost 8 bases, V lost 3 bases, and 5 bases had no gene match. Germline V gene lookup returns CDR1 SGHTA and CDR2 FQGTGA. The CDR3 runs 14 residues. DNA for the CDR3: TGTGCCAGCAGCTTCGGGACAGGGAGGGATGAGCAGTTCTTC. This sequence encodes CASSFGTGRDEQFF.

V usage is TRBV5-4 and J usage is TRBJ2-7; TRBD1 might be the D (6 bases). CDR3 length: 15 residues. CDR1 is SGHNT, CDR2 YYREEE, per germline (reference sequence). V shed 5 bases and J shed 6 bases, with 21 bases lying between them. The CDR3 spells CASRLGPGEMGEQYF. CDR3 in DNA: TGTGCCAGCAGGCTTGGGCCAGGGGAAATGGGCGAGCAGTACTTC.

For the CDR3, the DNA is TGTGCCAGCAGCCAAGTGTTAGGACATGAGCAGTTCTTC. It is translated as CASSQVLGHEQFF. The V and J genes are TRBV14 and TRBJ2-1; D gene unclear. The germline V gene has CDR1 SGHDN and CDR2 FVKESK. The CDR3 runs to 13 residues. V was cut by 1 base and J by 8 bases, with 9 bases left in between. Combining the CDR3 with reference TRBV14 and TRBJ2-1 gives the whole variable domain EAGVTQFPSHSVIEKGQTVTLRCDPISGHDNLYWYRRVMGKEIKFLLHFVKESKQDESGMPNNRFLAERTGGTYSTLKVQPAELEDSGVYFCASSQVLGHEQFFGPGTRLTVL.

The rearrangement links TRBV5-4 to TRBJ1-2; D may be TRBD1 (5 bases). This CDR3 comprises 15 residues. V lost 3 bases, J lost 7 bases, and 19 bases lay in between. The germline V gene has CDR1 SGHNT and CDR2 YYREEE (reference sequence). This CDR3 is CASSSPQTGFSGYTF. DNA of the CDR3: TGTGCCAGCAGCTCCCCTCAAACAGGATTCAGTGGCTACACCTTC. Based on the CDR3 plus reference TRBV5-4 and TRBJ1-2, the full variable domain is ETGVTQSPTHLIKTRGQQVTLRCSSQSGHNTVSWYQQALGQGPQFIFQYYREEENGRGNFPPRFSGLQFPNYSSELNVNALELDDSALYLCASSSPQTGFSGYTFGSGTRLTVV.

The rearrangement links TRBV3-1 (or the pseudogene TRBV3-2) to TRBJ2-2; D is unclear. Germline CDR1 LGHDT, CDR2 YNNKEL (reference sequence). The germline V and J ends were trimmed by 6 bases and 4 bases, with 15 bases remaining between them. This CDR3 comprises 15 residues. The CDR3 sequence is CASRHVRSGTGELFF. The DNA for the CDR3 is TGTGCCAGCAGACATGTTCGGTCGGGCACCGGGGAGCTGTTTTTT.

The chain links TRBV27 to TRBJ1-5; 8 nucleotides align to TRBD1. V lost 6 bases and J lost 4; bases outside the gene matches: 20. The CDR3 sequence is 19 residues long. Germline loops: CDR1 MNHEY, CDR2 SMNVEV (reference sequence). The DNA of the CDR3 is TGTGCCAGCAGCCGCAGGGGGGGGCGACAGGGGCTGGGGAATCAGCCCCAGCATTTT. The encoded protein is CASSRRGGRQGLGNQPQHF.

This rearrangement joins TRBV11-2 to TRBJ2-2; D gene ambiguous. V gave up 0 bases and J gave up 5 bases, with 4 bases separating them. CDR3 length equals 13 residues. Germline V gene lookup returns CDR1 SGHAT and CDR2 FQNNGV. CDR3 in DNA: TGTGCCAGCAGCTTAGACGGTACCGGGGAGCTGTTTTTT. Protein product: CASSLDGTGELFF. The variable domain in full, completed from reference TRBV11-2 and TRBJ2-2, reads EAGVAQSPRYKIIEKRQSVAFWCNPISGHATLYWYQQILGQGPKLLIQFQNNGVVDDSQLPKDRFSAERLKGVDSTLKIQPAKLEDSAVYLCASSLDGTGELFFGEGSRLTVL.